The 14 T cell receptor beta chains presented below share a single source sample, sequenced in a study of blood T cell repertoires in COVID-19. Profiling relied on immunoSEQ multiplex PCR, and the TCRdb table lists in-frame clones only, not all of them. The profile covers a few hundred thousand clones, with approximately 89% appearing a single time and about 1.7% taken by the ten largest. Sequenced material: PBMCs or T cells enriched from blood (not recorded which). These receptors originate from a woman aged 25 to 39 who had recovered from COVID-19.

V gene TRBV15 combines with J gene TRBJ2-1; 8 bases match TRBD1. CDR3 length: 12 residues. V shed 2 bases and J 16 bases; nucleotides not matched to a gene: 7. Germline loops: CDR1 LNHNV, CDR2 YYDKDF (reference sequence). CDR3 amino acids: CATSRIGTGPFF. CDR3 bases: TGTGCCACCAGCAGAATCGGGACAGGACCTTTCTTC.

This CDR3 reads CASSLHGRGSYEQYF. In DNA form, the CDR3 reads TGTGCCAGCAGCTTACACGGGAGAGGCTCCTACGAGCAGTACTTC. The chain uses TRBV7-9 and TRBJ2-7, with TRBD2 as a possible D gene (6 bases). Germline values: CDR1 SEHNR, CDR2 FQNEAQ (reference sequence). Trimming pared 2 bases from V and 0 bases from J, leaving 11 bases between. The CDR3 loop spans 15 amino acids.

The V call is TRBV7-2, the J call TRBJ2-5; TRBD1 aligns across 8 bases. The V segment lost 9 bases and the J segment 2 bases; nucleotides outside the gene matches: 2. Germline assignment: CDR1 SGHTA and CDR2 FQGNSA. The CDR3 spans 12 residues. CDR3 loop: CASQGAQETQYF. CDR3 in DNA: TGTGCCAGTCAGGGGGCACAAGAGACCCAGTACTTC.

This chain's CDR3 is CASRTSGDNEQFF. The CDR3 coding sequence is TGTGCCAGTCGGACTAGCGGGGACAATGAGCAGTTCTTC. V is TRBV2 and J is TRBJ2-1, with 12 bases that match TRBD2. The CDR3 is 13 residues long. Germline V gene sequence: CDR1 SNHLY, CDR2 FYNNEI. V was pared by 9 bases and J by 5 bases, with 2 bases of the junction left unmatched.

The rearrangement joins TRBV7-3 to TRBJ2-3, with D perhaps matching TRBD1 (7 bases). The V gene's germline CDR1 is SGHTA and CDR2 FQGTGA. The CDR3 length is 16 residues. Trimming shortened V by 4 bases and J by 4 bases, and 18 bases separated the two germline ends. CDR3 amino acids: CASSYRRDSFSDTQYF. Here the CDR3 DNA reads TGTGCCAGCAGCTATCGGCGGGACAGCTTTTCAGATACGCAGTATTTT.

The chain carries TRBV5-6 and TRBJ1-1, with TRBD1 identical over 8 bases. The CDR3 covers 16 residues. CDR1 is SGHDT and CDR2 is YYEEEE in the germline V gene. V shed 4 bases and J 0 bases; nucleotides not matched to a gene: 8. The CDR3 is CASSHYRGVMNTEAFF. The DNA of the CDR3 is TGTGCCAGCAGCCATTACAGGGGGGTTATGAACACTGAAGCTTTCTTT.

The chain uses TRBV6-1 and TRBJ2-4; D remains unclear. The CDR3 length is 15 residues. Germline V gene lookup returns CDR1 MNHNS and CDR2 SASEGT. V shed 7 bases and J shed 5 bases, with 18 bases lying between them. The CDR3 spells CASTGRWSSQNIQYF. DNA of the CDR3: TGTGCCAGCACAGGCCGATGGTCTTCGCAAAACATTCAGTACTTC.

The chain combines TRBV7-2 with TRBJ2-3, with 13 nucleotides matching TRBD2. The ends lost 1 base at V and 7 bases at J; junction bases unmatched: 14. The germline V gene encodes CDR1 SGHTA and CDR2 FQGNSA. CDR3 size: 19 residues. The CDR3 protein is CASSLVHQTSGGSGNTQYF. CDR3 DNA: TGTGCCAGCAGCTTAGTTCACCAGACTAGCGGGGGGTCAGGCAATACGCAGTATTTT.

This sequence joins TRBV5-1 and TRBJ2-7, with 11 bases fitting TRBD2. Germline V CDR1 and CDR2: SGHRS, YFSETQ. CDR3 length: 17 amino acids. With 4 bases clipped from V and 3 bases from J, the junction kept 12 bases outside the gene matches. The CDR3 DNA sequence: TGCGCCAGCAGCATCGGACAGGGTCTAGCGGGAGGCTACGAGCAGTACTTC. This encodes CASSIGQGLAGGYEQYF.

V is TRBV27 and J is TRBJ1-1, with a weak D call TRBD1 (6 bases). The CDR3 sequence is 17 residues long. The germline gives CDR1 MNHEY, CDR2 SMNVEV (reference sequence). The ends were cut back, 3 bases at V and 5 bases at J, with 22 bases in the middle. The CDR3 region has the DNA TGTGCCAGCAGTTTCTTAACAGGGCCCGCGGTGAGGACTGAAGCTTTCTTT. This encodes CASSFLTGPAVRTEAFF.

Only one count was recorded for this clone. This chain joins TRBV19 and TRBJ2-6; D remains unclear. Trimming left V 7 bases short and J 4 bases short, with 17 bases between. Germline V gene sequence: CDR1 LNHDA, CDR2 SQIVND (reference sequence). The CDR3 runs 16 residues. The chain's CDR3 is CASNVGRGSGANVLTF. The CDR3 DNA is TGTGCCAGTAATGTGGGCCGTGGGTCCGGGGCCAACGTCCTGACTTTC.

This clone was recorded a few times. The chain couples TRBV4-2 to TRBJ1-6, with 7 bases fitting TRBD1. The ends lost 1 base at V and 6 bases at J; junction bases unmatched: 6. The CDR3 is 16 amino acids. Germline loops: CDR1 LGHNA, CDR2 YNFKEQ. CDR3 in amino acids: CASSQGMTGFNSPLHF. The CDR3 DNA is TGTGCCAGCAGCCAAGGGATGACAGGGTTTAATTCACCCCTCCACTTT.

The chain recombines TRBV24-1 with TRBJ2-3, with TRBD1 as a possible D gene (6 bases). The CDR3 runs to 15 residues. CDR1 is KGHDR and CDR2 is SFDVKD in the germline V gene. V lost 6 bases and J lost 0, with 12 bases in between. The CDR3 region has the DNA TGTGCCACCAGTTCCAGACAGGCCAGCACAGATACGCAGTATTTT. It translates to CATSSRQASTDTQYF.

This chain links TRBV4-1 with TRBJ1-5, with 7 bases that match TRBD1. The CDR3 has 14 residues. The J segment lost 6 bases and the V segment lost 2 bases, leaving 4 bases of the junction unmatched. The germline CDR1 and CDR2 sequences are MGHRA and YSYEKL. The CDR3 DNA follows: TGCGCCAGCAGCCAAACAGGGGTTGGTCAGCCCCAGCATTTT. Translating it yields CASSQTGVGQPQHF.